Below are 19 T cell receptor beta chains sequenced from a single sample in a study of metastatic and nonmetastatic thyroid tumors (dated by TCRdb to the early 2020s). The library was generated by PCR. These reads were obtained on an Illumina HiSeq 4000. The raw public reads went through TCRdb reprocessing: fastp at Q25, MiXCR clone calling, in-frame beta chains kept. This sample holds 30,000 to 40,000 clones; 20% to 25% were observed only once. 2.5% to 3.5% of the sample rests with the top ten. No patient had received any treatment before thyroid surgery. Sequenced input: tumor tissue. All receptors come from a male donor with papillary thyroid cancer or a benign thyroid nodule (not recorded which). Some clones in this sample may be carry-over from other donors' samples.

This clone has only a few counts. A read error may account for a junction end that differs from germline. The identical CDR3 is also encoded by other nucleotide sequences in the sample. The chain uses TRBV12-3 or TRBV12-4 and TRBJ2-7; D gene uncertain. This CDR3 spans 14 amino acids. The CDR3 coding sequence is TGTGCCAGTAGTTTTCAGGCCTCCTCGCGTGAGCAGTACTTC. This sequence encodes CASSFQASSREQYF.

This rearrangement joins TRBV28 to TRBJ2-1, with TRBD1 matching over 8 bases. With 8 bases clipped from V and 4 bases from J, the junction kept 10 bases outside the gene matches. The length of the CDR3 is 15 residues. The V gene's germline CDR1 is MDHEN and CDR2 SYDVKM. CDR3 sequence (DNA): TGTGCCAGCGGTGCCGACAGGGGTCTTTACAATGAGCAGTTCTTC. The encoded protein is CASGADRGLYNEQFF.

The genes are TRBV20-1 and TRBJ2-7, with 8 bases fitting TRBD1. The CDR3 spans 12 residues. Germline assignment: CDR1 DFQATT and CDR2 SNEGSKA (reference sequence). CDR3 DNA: TGCAGGGCTCAGGGGGCTTCCTACGAGCAGTACTTC. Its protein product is CRAQGASYEQYF.

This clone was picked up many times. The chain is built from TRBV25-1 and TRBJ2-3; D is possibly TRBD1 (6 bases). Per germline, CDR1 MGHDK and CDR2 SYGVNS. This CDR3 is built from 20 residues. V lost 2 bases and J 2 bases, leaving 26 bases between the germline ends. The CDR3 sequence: CASSEAMWGSNQGLTDTQYF. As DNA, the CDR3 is TGTGCCAGCAGTGAAGCTATGTGGGGCTCCAACCAGGGGCTCACAGATACGCAGTATTTT.

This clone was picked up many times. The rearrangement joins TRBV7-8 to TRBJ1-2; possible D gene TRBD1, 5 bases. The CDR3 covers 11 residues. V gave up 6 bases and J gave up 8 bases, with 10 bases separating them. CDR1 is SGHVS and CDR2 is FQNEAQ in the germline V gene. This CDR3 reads CASRQTGGYTF. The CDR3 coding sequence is TGTGCCAGCAGACAAACAGGCGGCTACACCTTC.

The DNA of the CDR3 is TGTGCCAGCAGTTTATGGAGCGGGCACAGCTACGAGCAGTACTTC. Translating gives CASSLWSGHSYEQYF. This chain uses TRBV27 with TRBJ2-7; possibly TRBD2 for D (6 bases). Germline-derived CDR1 and CDR2 are MNHEY and SMNVEV (reference sequence). V lost 1 base and J lost 3, with 13 bases in between. There are 15 residues in the CDR3.

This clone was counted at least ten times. The CDR3 protein is CASSLTPGDNQPQHF. DNA for the CDR3: TGTGCCAGCTCACTGACACCGGGGGACAATCAGCCCCAGCATTTT. The V and J genes are TRBV18 and TRBJ1-5; maybe TRBD1 (5 bases). V was trimmed by 4 bases and J by 3 bases, leaving 13 bases between them. Germline CDR1 and CDR2: KGHSH and LQKENI. The CDR3 loop spans 15 amino acids.

CDR3 nucleotides: TGTGCCAGCAGCGCGACAGCTAACACTGAAGCTTTCTTT. It specifies CASSATANTEAFF. This rearrangement joins TRBV9 to TRBJ1-1; D possibly corresponds to TRBD1 (5 bases). V dropped 3 bases and J dropped 2 bases, with 8 bases sitting between them. Germline CDR1 reads SGDLS; CDR2 reads YYNGEE. The CDR3 runs to 13 residues. The full variable domain, with the rest looked up from reference TRBV9 and TRBJ1-1, is DSGVTQTPKHLITATGQRVTLRCSPRSGDLSVYWYQQSLDQGLQFLIQYYNGEERAKGNILERFSAQQFPDLHSELNLSSLELGDSALYFCASSATANTEAFFGQGTRLTVV.

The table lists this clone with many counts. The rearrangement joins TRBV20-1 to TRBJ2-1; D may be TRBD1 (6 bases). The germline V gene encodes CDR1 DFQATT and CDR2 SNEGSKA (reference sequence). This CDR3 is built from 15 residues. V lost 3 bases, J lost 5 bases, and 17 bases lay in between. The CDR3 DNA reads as TGCAGTGCTAGCGCCCAGGGGCCGTGGGACAATGAGCAGTTCTTC. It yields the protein CSASAQGPWDNEQFF.

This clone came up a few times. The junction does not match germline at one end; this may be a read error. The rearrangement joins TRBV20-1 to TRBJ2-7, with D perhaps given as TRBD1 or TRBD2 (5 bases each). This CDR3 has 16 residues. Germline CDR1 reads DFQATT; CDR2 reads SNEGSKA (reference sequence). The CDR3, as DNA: TGCAGTTCTAGAGATGCCTCCGGGACCCGCTCCTACGGGCAGTACTTC. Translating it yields CSSRDASGTRSYGQYF.

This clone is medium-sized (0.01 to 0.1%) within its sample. CDR3 bases: TGCAGTGCTAGAGAGAGCGGTACCTACGAGCAGTACTTC. Protein: CSARESGTYEQYF. The chain carries TRBV20-1 and TRBJ2-7; D might be TRBD2 (5 bases). This CDR3 spans 13 amino acids. CDR1 and CDR2 from the germline V gene are DFQATT and SNEGSKA (reference sequence). Trimming removed 0 bases at V and 2 bases at J, with 8 bases between.

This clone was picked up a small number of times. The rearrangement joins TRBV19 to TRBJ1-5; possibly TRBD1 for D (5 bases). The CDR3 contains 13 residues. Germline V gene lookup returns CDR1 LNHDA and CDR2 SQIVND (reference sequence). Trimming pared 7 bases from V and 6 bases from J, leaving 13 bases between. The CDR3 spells CASNLGEGQPQHF. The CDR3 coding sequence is TGTGCCAGTAACTTAGGGGAGGGTCAGCCCCAGCATTTT.

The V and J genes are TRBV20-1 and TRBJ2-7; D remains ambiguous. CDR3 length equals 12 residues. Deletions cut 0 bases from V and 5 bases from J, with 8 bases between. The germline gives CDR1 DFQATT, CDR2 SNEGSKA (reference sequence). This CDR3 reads CSARDLVNEQYF. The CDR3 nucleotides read TGCAGTGCTAGAGATTTAGTAAACGAGCAGTACTTC.

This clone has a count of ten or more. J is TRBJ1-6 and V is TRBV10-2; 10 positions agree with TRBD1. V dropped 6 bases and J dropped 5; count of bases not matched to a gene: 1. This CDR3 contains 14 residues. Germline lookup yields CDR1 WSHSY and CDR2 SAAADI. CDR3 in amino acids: CASRGTGDNSPLHF. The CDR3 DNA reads TGCGCCAGCAGGGGGACAGGGGATAATTCACCCCTCCACTTT.

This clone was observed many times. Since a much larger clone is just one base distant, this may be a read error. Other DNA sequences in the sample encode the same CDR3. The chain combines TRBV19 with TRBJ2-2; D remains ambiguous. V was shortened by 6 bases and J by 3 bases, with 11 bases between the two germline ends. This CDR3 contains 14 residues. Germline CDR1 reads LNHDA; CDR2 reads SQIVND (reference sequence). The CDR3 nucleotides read TGTGCCAGTAGCGGACCAGCTCACACCGGGGAGCTGTTTTTT. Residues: CASSGPAHTGELFF.

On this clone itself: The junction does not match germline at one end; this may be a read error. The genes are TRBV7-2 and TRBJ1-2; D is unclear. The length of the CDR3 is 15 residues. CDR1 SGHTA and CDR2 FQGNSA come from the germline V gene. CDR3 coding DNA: TGTGCCATCAGCTTCGGTGGCAGGTGGGTGAGTGGCTACACCTTC. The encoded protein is CAISFGGRWVSGYTF.

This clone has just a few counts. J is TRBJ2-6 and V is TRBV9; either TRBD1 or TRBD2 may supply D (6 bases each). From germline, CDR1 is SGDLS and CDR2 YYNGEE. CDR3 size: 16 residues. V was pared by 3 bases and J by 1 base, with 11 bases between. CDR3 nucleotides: TGTGCCAGCAGCGCCACGGGGGCATCTGGGGCCAACGTCCTGACTTTC. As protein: CASSATGASGANVLTF.

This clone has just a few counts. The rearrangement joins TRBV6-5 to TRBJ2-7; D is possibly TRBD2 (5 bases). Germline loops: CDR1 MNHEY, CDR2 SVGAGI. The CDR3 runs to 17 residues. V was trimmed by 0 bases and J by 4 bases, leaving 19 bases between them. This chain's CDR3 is CASSYSLMASGEYEQYF. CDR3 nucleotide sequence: TGTGCCAGCAGTTACTCTCTTATGGCCAGCGGAGAGTACGAGCAGTACTTC.

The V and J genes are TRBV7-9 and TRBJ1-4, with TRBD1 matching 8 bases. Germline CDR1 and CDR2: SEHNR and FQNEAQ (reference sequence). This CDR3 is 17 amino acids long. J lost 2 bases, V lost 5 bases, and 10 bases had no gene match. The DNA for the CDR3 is TGTGCCAGCAGCCTTGGACAGGGACGTCTTACTAATGAAAAACTGTTTTTT. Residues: CASSLGQGRLTNEKLFF.